This TCR beta chain is from a study of response to subunit inactivated influenza vaccine. Via MiXCR, TCRdb re-called the RT-PCR reads, giving one row per CDR3 protein. In the table there are 280,000 or so distinct CDR3 sequences, 20% to 25% of which are singletons. Findings of the study overall: Each seasonal influenza vaccination recruits few new T cells, the authors suggested.

Worth noting for this clonotype: The antigen is not known.

This clonotype originated in a man between 50 and 69 years old who received an inactivated influenza vaccine. Sequencing was performed on PBMCs from blood, taken 21 months after vaccination.

CDR3 protein: CASTRLGPNIQYF. The CDR3 bases are TGTGCCAGCACCCGATTAGGCCCCAACATTCAGTACTTC. V usage is TRBV6-8 and J usage is TRBJ2-4; D ambiguous. CDR3 length: 13 amino acids. Germline V gene data show CDR1 as MNHGY and CDR2 as SAAAGT. Trimming took 7 bases from V and 7 from J, leaving 14 bases between them.